This TCR beta chain was captured by sequencing in a study of type 1 and type 2 diabetes patients. The PCR template was genomic DNA. Amplification of the beta chain CDR3 used 30 forward and 13 reverse multiplex primers. TCRdb analysed the multiplex PCR reads with MiXCR anew, one entry per CDR3 protein. The sample shows 250,000 or so distinct CDR3 sequences, over 45% of them seen only once. This clonotype came up a few times. The TCR sequence derives from a young man with type 2 diabetes. The specimen sequenced was peripheral blood mononuclear cells (PBMCs).

The CDR3 DNA is TGTGCCTGGAGTGTTTCCCGGTCCGATACGCAGTATTTT. Amino acids: CAWSVSRSDTQYF. The chain has TRBV30 and TRBJ2-3, with unresolved D. V dropped 0 bases and J dropped 6 bases, with 10 bases sitting between them. There are 13 residues in the CDR3. CDR1 and CDR2 from the germline V gene are GTSNPN and SVGIG (reference sequence).